The 12 T cell receptor beta chains presented below share a single source sample, sequenced in a study of T cells in tumors and immune-related adverse events. The assay was immunoSEQ multiplex PCR, and TCRdb's table has in-frame clones only and misses some. There are tens of thousands of clones in the sample; about 89% occur only once, and more than 1.1% lies in the top ten. The sequencing here drew on lymph node tissue, taken from a patient treated with anti-PD-1 therapy. The origin of the receptors is a female donor with metastatic renal cell carcinoma.

The chain has TRBV7-2 and TRBJ2-1; TRBD2 matches at 12 bases. The CDR3 runs 16 residues. Germline values: CDR1 SGHTA, CDR2 FQGNSA. Trimming removed 5 bases from V and 4 bases from J; junction bases left unmatched: 6. CDR3 protein: CASSLTTSGGYNEQFF. The CDR3 nucleotides read TGTGCCAGCAGCCTAACGACTAGCGGGGGATACAATGAGCAGTTCTTC.

In this sample, this clone turned up once. The chain uses TRBV7-2 and TRBJ2-1, with D unclear. V lost 1 base to trimming and J lost 6 bases, with 7 bases between them. This CDR3 is 13 amino acids long. Germline V CDR1 and CDR2: SGHTA, FQGNSA. The CDR3 DNA is TGTGCCAGCAGCTTAGATTTCGGCAATGAGCAGTTCTTC. Translation gives CASSLDFGNEQFF.

The CDR3 reads CASSRDRTNTEAFF. In DNA form, the CDR3 reads TGTGCCAGCTCACGGGACAGGACGAACACTGAAGCTTTCTTT. The V call is TRBV18, the J call TRBJ1-1; 8 bases map to TRBD1. Germline CDR1 reads KGHSH; CDR2 reads LQKENI. This CDR3 spans 14 amino acids. After removal of 4 bases from V and 1 base from J, the junction contained 2 bases not matched to a gene.

V and J are TRBV11-2 and TRBJ2-1; no definite D call. This CDR3 contains 15 residues. Germline CDR1 is SGHAT and CDR2 is FQNNGV. The V and J ends lost 3 bases and 0 bases respectively, with 9 bases between them. Written as DNA, the CDR3 is TGTGCCAGCAGCTTGTCAGCGTACTCCTACAATGAGCAGTTCTTC. Translating gives CASSLSAYSYNEQFF.

This chain joins TRBV15 and TRBJ2-7; D is unclear. Germline V gene lookup returns CDR1 LNHNV and CDR2 YYDKDF (reference sequence). Trimming took off 1 base at V and 5 bases at J, with 9 bases between the two ends. CDR3 length: 13 residues. CDR3 amino acids: CATSRVLRDEQYF. CDR3 nucleotides: TGTGCCACCAGCAGAGTATTAAGGGACGAGCAGTACTTC.

This rearrangement joins TRBV19 to TRBJ2-1; tentative D call: TRBD1 (6 bases). The CDR3 is 16 residues long. Trimming left V 5 bases short and J 1 base short, with 15 bases between. Germline lookup yields CDR1 LNHDA and CDR2 SQIVND (reference sequence). The CDR3 DNA reads TGTGCCAGTAGTGATCTAGGGGGTCCTTCCTACAATGAGCAGTTCTTC. Its protein product is CASSDLGGPSYNEQFF. The full variable domain, in which reference TRBV19 and TRBJ2-1 provide the parts outside the CDR3, is DGGITQSPKYLFRKEGQNVTLSCEQNLNHDAMYWYRQDPGQGLRLIYYSQIVNDFQKGDIAEGYSVSREKKESFPLTVTSAQKNPTAFYLCASSDLGGPSYNEQFFGPGTRLTVL.

The J gene is TRBJ1-5, the V gene TRBV19; D unresolved. The CDR3 runs 14 residues. Trimming shortened V by 5 bases and J by 2 bases, and 10 bases separated the two germline ends. Germline CDR1 and CDR2: LNHDA and SQIVND (reference sequence). CDR3 residues: CASSATVGNQPQHF. CDR3 in DNA: TGTGCCAGTAGTGCAACGGTTGGCAATCAGCCCCAGCATTTT.

This chain connects TRBV4-2 to TRBJ2-7; TRBD2 agrees at 8 bases. The ends lost 1 base at V and 2 bases at J; junction bases unmatched: 7. CDR3 length: 16 amino acids. Germline-derived CDR1 and CDR2 are LGHNA and YNFKEQ. Here the CDR3 DNA reads TGTGCCAGCAGCCAAGGATCTAGCGGGCCACCCTACGAGCAGTACTTC. Protein product: CASSQGSSGPPYEQYF.

The chain is built from TRBV27 and TRBJ2-3; D ambiguous. CDR3 length: 13 amino acids. The germline gives CDR1 MNHEY, CDR2 SMNVEV (reference sequence). Trimming cost V 3 bases and J 11 bases, with 15 bases left between them. CDR3 amino acids: CASSFSTDSGQYF. Here the CDR3 DNA reads TGTGCCAGCAGTTTTAGTACCGACTCGGGGCAGTATTTT.

The V gene is TRBV4-2, the J gene TRBJ2-3; no firm D call. The germline V and J ends were trimmed by 0 bases and 0 bases, with 16 bases remaining between them. The CDR3 contains 18 residues. CDR1 LGHNA and CDR2 YNFKEQ come from the germline V gene. The CDR3 reads CASSQDPTVWESTDTQYF. CDR3 bases: TGTGCCAGCAGCCAAGATCCTACCGTCTGGGAAAGCACAGATACGCAGTATTTT.

V usage is TRBV28 and J usage is TRBJ1-2; 7 bases are a match to TRBD1. CDR1 and CDR2 (germline): MDHEN, SYDVKM. Losses at the gene ends were 5 bases for V and 8 bases for J; bases not matched to a gene: 5. The CDR3 has 12 residues. The CDR3: CASSPYRGGYTF. In nucleotides, the CDR3 is TGTGCCAGCAGTCCCTACAGGGGCGGCTACACCTTC.

The rearrangement uses TRBV19 and TRBJ2-2; TRBD1 or TRBD2 may be the D gene (5 bases each). Between the trimmed V and J ends, which lost 7 bases and 1 base, there was a span of 13 bases. CDR1 is LNHDA, CDR2 SQIVND, per germline (reference sequence). This CDR3 comprises 15 residues. The CDR3 is CASKWGRQNTGELFF. CDR3 nucleotides: TGTGCCAGTAAATGGGGACGGCAGAACACCGGGGAGCTGTTTTTT.